These 13 T cell receptor beta chains originate from one sample sequenced in a study of cytomegalovirus exposure and HLA in healthy donors. Using immunoSEQ multiplex PCR, the repertoire was profiled, and TCRdb retains in-frame clones only, with some absent. The sample has about 200,000 clones; around 80% are singletons. The material sequenced was PBMCs. These receptors came from a woman aged 30 to 39 in good health and CMV-seropositive.

The V call is TRBV5-1, the J call TRBJ2-1; 7 bases are a match to TRBD1. Losses at the gene ends were 3 bases for V and 2 bases for J; bases not matched to a gene: 5. This CDR3 has 15 amino acids. CDR1 is SGHRS and CDR2 is YFSETQ in the germline V gene. CDR3 in DNA: TGCGCCAGCAGCTCACCGGGACAGACCTACAATGAGCAGTTCTTC. The encoded protein is CASSSPGQTYNEQFF.

The chain is built from TRBV2 and TRBJ2-5; tentative D call: TRBD2 (6 bases). Germline V gives CDR1 SNHLY, CDR2 FYNNEI. There are 16 residues in the CDR3. Between the trimmed V and J ends, which lost 6 bases and 5 bases, there was a span of 22 bases. In nucleotides, the CDR3 is TGTGCCAGCAGGAGAAGGGGAGGAGGGGCGGGCGAGACCCAGTACTTC. This codes for CASRRRGGGAGETQYF.

The chain is built from TRBV7-6 and TRBJ2-2; the D gene is possibly TRBD2 (5 bases). The V end was cut by 3 bases, the J end by 7 bases, with 6 bases between. Germline V CDR1 and CDR2: SGHVS, FNYEAQ. The CDR3 has 12 residues. The CDR3 DNA sequence: TGTGCCAGCAGCTTCGGGAACGGGGAGCTGTTTTTT. This translates into CASSFGNGELFF.

The genes are TRBV7-9 and TRBJ2-3, with no clear D. The CDR3 has 16 residues. Germline assignment: CDR1 SEHNR and CDR2 FQNEAQ (reference sequence). Trimming removed 7 bases from V and 3 bases from J, with 20 bases in between. CDR3 region: CASTPGSNVVTDTQYF. CDR3 DNA: TGTGCCAGCACACCAGGTTCGAATGTGGTTACAGATACGCAGTATTTT.

This chain links TRBV5-1 with TRBJ1-2, with 11 nucleotides matching TRBD1. In germline, CDR1 is SGHRS, CDR2 YFSETQ. Trimming at V came to 5 bases and at J to 8 bases, leaving 8 bases not matched to a gene. The CDR3 extends over 14 amino acids. CDR3 nucleotides: TGCGCCAGCAGATCCGGACAGGGGGCTGGAGGCTACACCTTC. Translating it yields CASRSGQGAGGYTF.

V usage is TRBV6-5 and J usage is TRBJ1-1; D is undetermined. This CDR3 has 15 residues. Per germline, CDR1 MNHEY and CDR2 SVGAGI. Trimming left V 3 bases short and J 5 bases short, with 16 bases between. This CDR3 reads CASSYRPPAGTEAFF. DNA of the CDR3: TGTGCCAGCAGTTATCGGCCCCCGGCGGGGACTGAAGCTTTCTTT.

This chain uses TRBV28 with TRBJ1-5; 8 bases line up with TRBD1. The germline V gene encodes CDR1 MDHEN and CDR2 SYDVKM. This CDR3 is 14 amino acids long. V gave up 6 bases and J gave up 1 base; unmatched junction bases: 2. In DNA form, the CDR3 reads TGTGCCAGCAGATACAGGGGGAGCAATCAGCCCCAGCATTTT. It yields the protein CASRYRGSNQPQHF. Combining the CDR3 with reference TRBV28 and TRBJ1-5 gives the whole variable domain DVKVTQSSRYLVKRTGEKVFLECVQDMDHENMFWYRQDPGLGLRLIYFSYDVKMKEKGDIPEGYSVSREKKERFSLILESASTNQTSMYLCASRYRGSNQPQHFGDGTRLSIL.

The gene calls are TRBV2 and TRBJ2-7; TRBD2 matches at 13 bases. The trim removed 7 bases at V and 1 base at J, leaving 13 bases unmatched. CDR1 SNHLY and CDR2 FYNNEI come from the germline V gene. There are 18 residues in the CDR3. The CDR3, as DNA: TGTGCCAGCACCGGGGGGACTAGCGGGATCCACTTTTCCTACGAGCAGTACTTC. Its protein is CASTGGTSGIHFSYEQYF.

V is TRBV4-1 and J is TRBJ1-5, with D perhaps TRBD1 (5 bases). Trimming left V 0 bases short and J 5 bases short, with 8 bases between. Germline CDR1 MGHRA, CDR2 YSYEKL. CDR3 length: 14 amino acids. This CDR3 is CASSQEDIYQPQHF. In DNA form, the CDR3 reads TGCGCCAGCAGCCAAGAGGACATTTATCAGCCCCAGCATTTT.

The V and J genes are TRBV2 and TRBJ2-7; tentatively, D is TRBD2 (6 bases). Germline assignment: CDR1 SNHLY and CDR2 FYNNEI. Trimming took off 4 bases at V and 3 bases at J, with 16 bases between the two ends. The CDR3 contains 15 residues. DNA for the CDR3: TGTGCCAGCAGTGCGGAGGGAGTGGCAGGCTACGAGCAGTACTTC. It translates to CASSAEGVAGYEQYF.

The V call is TRBV5-4, the J call TRBJ2-1, with 9 bases aligning to TRBD1. Losses at the gene ends were 5 bases for V and 7 bases for J; bases not matched to a gene: 7. The CDR3 totals 14 residues. Germline values: CDR1 SGHNT, CDR2 YYREEE (reference sequence). The DNA for the CDR3 is TGTGCCAGCAGTCGGGACAGGGCGAAGAATGAGCAGTTCTTC. Amino acid sequence: CASSRDRAKNEQFF.

This CDR3 is CASSEFGEVGHGYTF. DNA for the CDR3: TGTGCCAGCAGTGAATTTGGTGAAGTGGGGCATGGCTACACCTTC. The chain employs TRBV25-1 and TRBJ1-2; a weak D match, TRBD1 (5 bases). This CDR3 comprises 15 residues. The V and J ends lost 1 base and 6 bases respectively, with 15 bases between them. Germline CDR1 MGHDK, CDR2 SYGVNS.

The CDR3 bases are TGTGCCACCAGCAGGGGGCACCAAGGTGGATTTTCGACCCAGTACTTC. This encodes CATSRGHQGGFSTQYF. The chain combines TRBV15 with TRBJ2-5; TRBD1 might be the D (5 bases). Trimming took off 3 bases at V and 7 bases at J, with 21 bases between the two ends. Germline values: CDR1 LNHNV, CDR2 YYDKDF (reference sequence). CDR3 length equals 16 residues.